These T cell receptor beta chains were read from a single sample in a study of T cells after yellow fever vaccination. TCRdb ran MiXCR on the 5' RACE reads and lists one entry per CDR3 protein. The profile shows approximately 600,000 distinct CDR3 sequences, approximately 13% of them singletons. The specimen was PBMCs, collected on the day of the yellow fever booster vaccination. Receptor source: a man aged 30 to 45 who received the YFV17D yellow fever vaccine. The conserved cysteine and the conserved F or W are not part of the CDR3 here. A D gene is named only where the DNA matches it firmly.

TRBV7-9	TRBD2	TRBJ2-7	ASSPIAGEQY
TRBV24-1	.	TRBJ2-4	ATSDGQGRLGIQY
TRBV5-1	TRBD2	TRBJ2-1	ASGPSGSAGNEQF
TRBV4-3	.	TRBJ2-7	ASSQALGASEQY
TRBV7-3	.	TRBJ2-4	ASSLDDSAKNIQY
TRBV5-6	.	TRBJ2-1	ASSLIGPNNEQF
TRBV29-1	.	TRBJ1-5	SVAVGSPNQPQH
TRBV6-1	TRBD1	TRBJ2-7	ASSAQQGVNEQY
TRBV20-1	.	TRBJ2-6	SASSPLGSWSPGANVLT
TRBV28	.	TRBJ2-3	ASSLSGAYTDTQY
TRBV7-9	.	TRBJ1-1	ASSRLQGLPLDAF
TRBV28	.	TRBJ2-7	ASSRGGSIGNEQY
TRBV7-2	TRBD2	TRBJ2-1	ASRTPASGGVRF
TRBV20-1	TRBD2	TRBJ2-3	SAEAGADTQY